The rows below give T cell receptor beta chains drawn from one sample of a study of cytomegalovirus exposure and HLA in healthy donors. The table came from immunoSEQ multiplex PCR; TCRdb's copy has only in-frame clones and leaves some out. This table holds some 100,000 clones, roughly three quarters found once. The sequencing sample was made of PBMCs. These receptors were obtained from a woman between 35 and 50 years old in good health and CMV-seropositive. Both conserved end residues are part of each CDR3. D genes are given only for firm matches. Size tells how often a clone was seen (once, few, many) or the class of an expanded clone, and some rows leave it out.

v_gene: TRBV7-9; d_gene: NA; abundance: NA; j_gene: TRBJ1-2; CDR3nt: TGTGCCAGCAGCTTAGAGACCGGGGTGTTGAGCTACACCTTC; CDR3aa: CASSLETGVLSYTF
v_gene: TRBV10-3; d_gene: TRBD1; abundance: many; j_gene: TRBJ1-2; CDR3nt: TGTGCCATCAGTGAGAGACAGGGTAGTACCTATGGCTACACCTTC; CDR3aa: CAISERQGSTYGYTF
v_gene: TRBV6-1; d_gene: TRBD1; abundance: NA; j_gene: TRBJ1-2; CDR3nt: TGTGCCAGCAGTGAAGGAGGGGGCGGCTATGGCTACACCTTC; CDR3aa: CASSEGGGGYGYTF
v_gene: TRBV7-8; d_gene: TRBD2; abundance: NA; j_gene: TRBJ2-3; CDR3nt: TGTGCCAGCAGCGCTACCCGACTAGCGGGGACAGATACGCAGTATTTT; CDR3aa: CASSATRLAGTDTQYF
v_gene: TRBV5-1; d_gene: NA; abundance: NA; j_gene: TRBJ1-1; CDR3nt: TGCGCCAGCAGCTTGGACAGGAGAAACACTGAAGCTTTCTTT; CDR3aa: CASSLDRRNTEAFF
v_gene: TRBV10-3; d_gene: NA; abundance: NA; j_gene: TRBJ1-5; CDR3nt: TGTGCCATCAGTGGTGGGGAGGCCCCCTATCGGCCCCAGCATTTT; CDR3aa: CAISGGEAPYRPQHF
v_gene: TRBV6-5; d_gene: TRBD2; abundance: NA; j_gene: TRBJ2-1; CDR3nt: TGTGCCAGCACCTACAGGACGGGGGGGCACAATGAGCAGTTCTTC; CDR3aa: CASTYRTGGHNEQFF
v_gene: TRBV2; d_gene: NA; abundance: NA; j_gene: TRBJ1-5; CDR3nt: TGTGCCAGCAGTGTGGAAGGGGAACGCAATCAGCCCCAGCATTTT; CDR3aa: CASSVEGERNQPQHF
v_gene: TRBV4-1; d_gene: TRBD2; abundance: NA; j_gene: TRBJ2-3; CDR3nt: TGCGCCAGCAGGCCCCAAGCGGGGCGGGGATGGGATACGCAGTATTTT; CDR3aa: CASRPQAGRGWDTQYF
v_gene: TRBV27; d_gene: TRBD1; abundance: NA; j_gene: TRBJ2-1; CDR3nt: TGTGCCAGCAGTCGACAGGGTTACTACAATGAGCAGTTCTTC; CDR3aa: CASSRQGYYNEQFF
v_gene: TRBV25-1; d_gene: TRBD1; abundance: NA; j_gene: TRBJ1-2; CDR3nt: TGTGCCAGCAGTGAATTGGACAGGCCCCTCATGAGTGGCTACACCTTC; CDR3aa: CASSELDRPLMSGYTF
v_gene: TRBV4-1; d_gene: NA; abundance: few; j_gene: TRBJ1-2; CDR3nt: TGCGCCAGCAGCCAAGCCCAGGGTGATGGCTACACCTTC; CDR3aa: CASSQAQGDGYTF
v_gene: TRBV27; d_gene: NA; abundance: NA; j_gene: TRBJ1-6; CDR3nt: TGTGCCAGCAGTTTTGCGGAAGATAATTCACCCCTCCACTTT; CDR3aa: CASSFAEDNSPLHF
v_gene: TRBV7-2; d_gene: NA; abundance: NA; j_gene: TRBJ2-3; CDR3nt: TGTGCCAGCAGCTCCCGGGGGTTCGTAACAGATACGCAGTATTTT; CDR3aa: CASSSRGFVTDTQYF
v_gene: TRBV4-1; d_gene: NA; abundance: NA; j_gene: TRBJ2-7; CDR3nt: TGCGCCAGCAGCCAAGTGGCAGGCGAGCAGTACTTC; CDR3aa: CASSQVAGEQYF
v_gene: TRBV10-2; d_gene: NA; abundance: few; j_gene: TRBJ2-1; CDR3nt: TGCGCCAGCAGCTCCGGGGTTTCCCATGAGCAGTTCTTC; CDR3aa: CASSSGVSHEQFF
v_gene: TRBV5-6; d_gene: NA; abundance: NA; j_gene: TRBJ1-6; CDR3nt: TGTGCCAGCAGCCCCATTGACAGCTCCAATTCACCCCTCCACTTT; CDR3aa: CASSPIDSSNSPLHF
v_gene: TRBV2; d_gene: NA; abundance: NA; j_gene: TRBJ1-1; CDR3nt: TGTGCCAGCAGGGGGCTCTTCACTGAAGCTTTCTTT; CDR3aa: CASRGLFTEAFF
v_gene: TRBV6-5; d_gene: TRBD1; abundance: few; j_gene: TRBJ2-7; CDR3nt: TGTGCCAGCAGTTACACGGACAGGGGCCACGAGCAGTACTTC; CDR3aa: CASSYTDRGHEQYF
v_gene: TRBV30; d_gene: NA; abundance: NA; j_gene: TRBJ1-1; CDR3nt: TGTGCCTGGAGTCAATCCCGGGGCACTGAAGCTTTCTTT; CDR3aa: CAWSQSRGTEAFF
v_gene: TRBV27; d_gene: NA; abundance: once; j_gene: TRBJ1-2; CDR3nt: TGTGCCAGCAGGACAGGTCGGGTGGGCTACACCTTC; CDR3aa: CASRTGRVGYTF
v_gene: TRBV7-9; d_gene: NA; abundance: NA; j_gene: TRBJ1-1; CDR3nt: TGTGCCAGCAGCTTTCGGGAACTGAACACTGAAGCTTTCTTT; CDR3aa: CASSFRELNTEAFF
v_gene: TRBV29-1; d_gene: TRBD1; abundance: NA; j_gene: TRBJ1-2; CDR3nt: TGCAGCGCTGCGACAGGGGGTCACTATGGCTACACCTTC; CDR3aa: CSAATGGHYGYTF
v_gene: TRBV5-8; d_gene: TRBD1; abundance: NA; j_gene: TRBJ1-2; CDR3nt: TGTGCCAGCAGCCCGATCCGTAGGACAGGGGGTTTGAGGGGCTACACCTTC; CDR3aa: CASSPIRRTGGLRGYTF
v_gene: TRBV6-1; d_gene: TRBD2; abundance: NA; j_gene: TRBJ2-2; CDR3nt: TGTGCCAGCAGTGAAGTCCGGGGGGGGGTCGGGGAGCTGTTTTTT; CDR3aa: CASSEVRGGVGELFF
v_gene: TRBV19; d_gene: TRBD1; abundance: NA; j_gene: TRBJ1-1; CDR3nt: TGTGCCACCCAGGTGGGACAGCTGAACACTGAAGCTTTCTTT; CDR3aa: CATQVGQLNTEAFF
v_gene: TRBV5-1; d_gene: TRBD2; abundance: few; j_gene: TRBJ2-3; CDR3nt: TGCGCCAGCAGGTACGGGGGGGCCACAGATACGCAGTATTTT; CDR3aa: CASRYGGATDTQYF
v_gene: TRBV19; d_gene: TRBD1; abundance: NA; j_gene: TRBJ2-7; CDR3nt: TGTGCCAGTAGTTTAGGGACAGGTGCCATTGAGACCTACGAGCAGTACTTC; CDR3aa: CASSLGTGAIETYEQYF
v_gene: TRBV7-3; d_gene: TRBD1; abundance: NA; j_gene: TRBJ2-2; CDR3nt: TGTGCCAGCAGCCCCAGGACAGGGCGGTTGAGCACCGGGGAGCTGTTTTTT; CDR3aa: CASSPRTGRLSTGELFF
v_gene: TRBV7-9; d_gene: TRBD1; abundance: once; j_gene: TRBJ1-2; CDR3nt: TGTGCCAGCAGCCGGACAGGGAATGGCTACACCTTC; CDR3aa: CASSRTGNGYTF
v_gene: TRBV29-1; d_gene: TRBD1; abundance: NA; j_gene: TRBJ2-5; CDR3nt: TGCAGCGTTGAACGGGGACAGGCCTTCCAAGAGACCCAGTACTTC; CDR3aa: CSVERGQAFQETQYF
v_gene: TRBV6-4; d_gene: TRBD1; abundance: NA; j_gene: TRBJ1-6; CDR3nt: TGTGCCAGCAGCCTCGAGACAGGGAAAGGTTCACCCCTCCACTTT; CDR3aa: CASSLETGKGSPLHF
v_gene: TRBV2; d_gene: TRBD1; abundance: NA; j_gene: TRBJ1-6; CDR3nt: TGTGCCAGCAGTGAACAACGGACAGGGAGCGTGTGGCCCCTCCACTTT; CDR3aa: CASSEQRTGSVWPLHF
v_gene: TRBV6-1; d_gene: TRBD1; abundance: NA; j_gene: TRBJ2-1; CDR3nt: TGTGCCAGCAGGACCGGGACAGGAGGTGATGAGCAGTTCTTC; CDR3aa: CASRTGTGGDEQFF
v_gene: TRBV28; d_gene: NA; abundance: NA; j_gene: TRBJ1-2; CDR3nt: TGTGCCAGCACCAATAACTATGGCTACACCTTC; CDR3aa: CASTNNYGYTF
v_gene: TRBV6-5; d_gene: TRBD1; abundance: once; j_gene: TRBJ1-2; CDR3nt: TGTGCCAGCAGCCCAGGGGGTCGGTATGGCTACACCTTC; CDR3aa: CASSPGGRYGYTF
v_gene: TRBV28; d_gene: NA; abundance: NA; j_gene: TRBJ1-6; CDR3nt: TGTGCCAGCAGTACCTCGATAATAGATAATTCACCCCTCCACTTT; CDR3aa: CASSTSIIDNSPLHF